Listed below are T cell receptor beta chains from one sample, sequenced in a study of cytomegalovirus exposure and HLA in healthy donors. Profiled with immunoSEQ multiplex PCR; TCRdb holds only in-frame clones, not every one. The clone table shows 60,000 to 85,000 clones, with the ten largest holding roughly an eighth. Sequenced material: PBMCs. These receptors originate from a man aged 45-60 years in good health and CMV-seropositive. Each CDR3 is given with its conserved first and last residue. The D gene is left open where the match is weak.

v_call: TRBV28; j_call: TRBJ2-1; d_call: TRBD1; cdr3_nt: TGTGCCAGCAGGTCGGACAGGGTAGACAATGAGCAGTTCTTC; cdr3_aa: CASRSDRVDNEQFF
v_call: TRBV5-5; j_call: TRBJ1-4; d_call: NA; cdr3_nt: TGTGCCAGCAGCTTGGCGGGGGCAACTAATGAAAAACTGTTTTTT; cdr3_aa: CASSLAGATNEKLFF
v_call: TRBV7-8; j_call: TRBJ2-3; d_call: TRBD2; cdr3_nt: TGTGCCAGCAGCTTAGCGAGACTAGCGGCGGATACGCAGTATTTT; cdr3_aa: CASSLARLAADTQYF
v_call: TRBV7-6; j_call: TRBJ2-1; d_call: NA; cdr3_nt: TGTGCCAGCAGCCCTAGGGGTGGGGAAAATGAGCAGTTCTTC; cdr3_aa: CASSPRGGENEQFF
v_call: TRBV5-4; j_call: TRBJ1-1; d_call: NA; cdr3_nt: TGTGCCAGCAGCTTGTATACGAACAGCCTTGTAATGAACACTGAAGCTTTCTTT; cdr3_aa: CASSLYTNSLVMNTEAFF
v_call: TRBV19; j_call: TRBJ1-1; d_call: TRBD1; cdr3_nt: TGTGCCAGTAGTATAGGGGTTTACGACAGGGATACTGAAGCTTTCTTT; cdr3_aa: CASSIGVYDRDTEAFF
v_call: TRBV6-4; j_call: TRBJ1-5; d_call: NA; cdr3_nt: TGTGCCAGCAGTGAGAGGGGGAGCAATCAGCCCCAGCATTTT; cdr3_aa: CASSERGSNQPQHF
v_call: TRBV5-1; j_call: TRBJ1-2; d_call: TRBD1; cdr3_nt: TGCGCCAGCAGCTCGACAGGGAAGGACGGCTACACCTTC; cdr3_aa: CASSSTGKDGYTF
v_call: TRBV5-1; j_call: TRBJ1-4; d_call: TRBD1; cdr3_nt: TGCGCCAGCAGCTTGCGGCAGGGGGCGACTAATGAAAAACTGTTTTTT; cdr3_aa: CASSLRQGATNEKLFF
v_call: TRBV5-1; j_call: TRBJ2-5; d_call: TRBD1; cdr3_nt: TGCGCCAGCAGCTTACAACAGGGGGGAGAGACCCAGTACTTC; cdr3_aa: CASSLQQGGETQYF
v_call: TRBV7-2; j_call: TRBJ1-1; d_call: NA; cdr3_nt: TGTGCCAGCAGCTTAGTCGCCAGTTTGAACACTGAAGCTTTCTTT; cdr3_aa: CASSLVASLNTEAFF
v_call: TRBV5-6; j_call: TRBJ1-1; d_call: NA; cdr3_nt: TGTGCCAGCAGTTTTTACGGTAACACTGAAGCTTTCTTT; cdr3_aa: CASSFYGNTEAFF